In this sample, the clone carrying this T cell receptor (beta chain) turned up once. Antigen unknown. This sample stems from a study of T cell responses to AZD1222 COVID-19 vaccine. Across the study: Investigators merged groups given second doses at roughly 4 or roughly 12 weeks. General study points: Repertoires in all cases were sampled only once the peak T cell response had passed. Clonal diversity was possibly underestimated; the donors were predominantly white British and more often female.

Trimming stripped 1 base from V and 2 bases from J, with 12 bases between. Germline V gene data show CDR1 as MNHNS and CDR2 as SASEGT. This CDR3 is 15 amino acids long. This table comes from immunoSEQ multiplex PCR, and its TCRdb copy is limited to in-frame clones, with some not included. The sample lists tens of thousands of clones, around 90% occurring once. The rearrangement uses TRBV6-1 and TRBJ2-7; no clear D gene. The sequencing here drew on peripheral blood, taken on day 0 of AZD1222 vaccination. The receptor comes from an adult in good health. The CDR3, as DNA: TGTGCCAGCAGTGAAGGGTCACCTCTCGCCTACGAGCAGTACTTC. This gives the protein CASSEGSPLAYEQYF.